These 5 T cell receptor beta chains originate from one sample sequenced in a study of cytomegalovirus exposure and HLA in healthy donors. PCR involved 60 Vbeta and 13 Jbeta primers. TCRdb keeps only in-frame clones here, not all; method: immunoSEQ multiplex PCR. The table records roughly 60,000 clones, around three quarters of them present only once. Sequencing was done on a sample of PBMCs. Receptors were obtained from a female donor in good health and CMV-seronegative.

The V and J genes are TRBV12-5 and TRBJ1-5, with 9 bases fitting TRBD1. CDR3 length: 16 amino acids. The V gene end was trimmed by 6 bases and the J gene end by 1 base; junction bases not matched to a gene: 7. Germline values: CDR1 LGHNT, CDR2 FRNRAP. The CDR3 region has the DNA TGTGCTAGTGGCCCTCCGGGACAGGGCAGCAATCAGCCCCAGCATTTT. It yields the protein CASGPPGQGSNQPQHF.

The chain is built from TRBV9 and TRBJ2-3, with D possibly TRBD2 on 7 matching bases. Looked up from germline, CDR1 is SGDLS and CDR2 is YYNGEE. The CDR3 runs 14 residues. Trimming stripped 3 bases from V and 3 bases from J, with 11 bases between. Here the CDR3 reads CASSAAGATDTQYF. For the CDR3, the DNA is TGTGCCAGCAGCGCCGCGGGGGCAACAGATACGCAGTATTTT.

This clone was counted between two and nine times. The CDR3 sequence is CASSQNQLTTNEKLFF. The DNA of the CDR3 is TGCGCCAGCAGCCAGAATCAACTGACAACTAATGAAAAACTGTTTTTT. The chain recombines TRBV4-1 with TRBJ1-4; D gene unclear. V was pared by 3 bases and J by 0 bases, with 11 bases between. CDR3 size: 16 residues. Germline loops: CDR1 MGHRA, CDR2 YSYEKL.

This chain connects TRBV18 to TRBJ2-4; D not resolved. The CDR3 runs to 16 residues. V lost 1 base, J lost 0 bases, and 10 bases lay in between. CDR1 is KGHSH, CDR2 LQKENI, per germline. The CDR3 spells CASSPRADLAKNIQYF. The CDR3 DNA is TGTGCCAGCTCACCACGGGCAGATTTAGCCAAAAACATTCAGTACTTC.

V and J are TRBV4-2 and TRBJ1-4, with 12 bases lining up with TRBD1. V dropped 3 bases and J dropped 5; count of bases not matched to a gene: 13. This CDR3 contains 19 residues. CDR1 and CDR2 from the germline V gene are LGHNA and YNFKEQ. The DNA of the CDR3 is TGTGCCAGCAGCCAGACCCCGGGACAGGGGGCGTATAGCAATGAAAAACTGTTTTTT. This encodes CASSQTPGQGAYSNEKLFF.